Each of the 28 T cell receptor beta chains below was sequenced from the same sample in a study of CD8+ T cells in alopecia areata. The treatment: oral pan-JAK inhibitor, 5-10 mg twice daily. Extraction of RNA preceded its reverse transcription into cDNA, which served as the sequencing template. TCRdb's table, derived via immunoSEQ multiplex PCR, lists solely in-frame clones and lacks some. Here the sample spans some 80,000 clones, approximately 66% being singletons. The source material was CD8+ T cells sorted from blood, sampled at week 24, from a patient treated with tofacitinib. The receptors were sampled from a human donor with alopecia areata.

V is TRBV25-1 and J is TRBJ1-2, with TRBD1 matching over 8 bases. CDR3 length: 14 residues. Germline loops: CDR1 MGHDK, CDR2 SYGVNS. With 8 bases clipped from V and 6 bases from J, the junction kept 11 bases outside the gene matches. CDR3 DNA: TGTGCCAGCTCCCGGACAGGGTTGTACGATGGCTACACCTTC. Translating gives CASSRTGLYDGYTF.

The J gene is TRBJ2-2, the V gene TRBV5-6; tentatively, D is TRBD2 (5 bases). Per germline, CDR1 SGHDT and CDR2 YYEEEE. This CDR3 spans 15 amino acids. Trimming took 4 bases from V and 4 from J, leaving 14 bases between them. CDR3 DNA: TGTGCCAGCAGCACCCTGCCCCGGGGCACCGGGGAGCTGTTTTTT. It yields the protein CASSTLPRGTGELFF.

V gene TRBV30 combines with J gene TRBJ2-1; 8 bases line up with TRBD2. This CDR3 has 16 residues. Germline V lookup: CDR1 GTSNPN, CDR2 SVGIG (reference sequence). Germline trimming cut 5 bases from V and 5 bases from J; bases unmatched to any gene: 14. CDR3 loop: CAWGPVTGGPHNEQFF. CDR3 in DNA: TGTGCCTGGGGTCCCGTGACGGGAGGGCCTCACAATGAGCAGTTCTTC.

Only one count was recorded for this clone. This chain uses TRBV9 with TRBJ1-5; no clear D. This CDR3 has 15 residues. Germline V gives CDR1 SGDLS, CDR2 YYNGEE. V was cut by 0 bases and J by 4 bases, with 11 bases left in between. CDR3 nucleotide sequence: TGTGCCAGCAGCGTAGAGGGTCAAATAAATCAGCCCCAGCATTTT. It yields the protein CASSVEGQINQPQHF.

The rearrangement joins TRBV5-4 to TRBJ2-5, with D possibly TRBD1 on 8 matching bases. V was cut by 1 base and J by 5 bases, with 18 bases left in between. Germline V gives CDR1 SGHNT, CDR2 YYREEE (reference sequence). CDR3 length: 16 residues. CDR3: CASSLWLQGEGETQYF. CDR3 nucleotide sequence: TGTGCCAGCAGCTTGTGGTTACAGGGGGAGGGGGAGACCCAGTACTTC. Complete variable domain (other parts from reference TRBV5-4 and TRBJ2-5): ETGVTQSPTHLIKTRGQQVTLRCSSQSGHNTVSWYQQALGQGPQFIFQYYREEENGRGNFPPRFSGLQFPNYSSELNVNALELDDSALYLCASSLWLQGEGETQYFGPGTRLLVL.

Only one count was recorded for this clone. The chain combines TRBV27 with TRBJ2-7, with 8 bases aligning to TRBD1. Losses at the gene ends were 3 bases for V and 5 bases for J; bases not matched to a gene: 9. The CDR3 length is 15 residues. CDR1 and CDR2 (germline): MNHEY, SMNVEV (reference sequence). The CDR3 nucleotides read TGTGCCAGCAGTTTTCAGGGGGCGCAACGCGACGAGCAGTACTTC. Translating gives CASSFQGAQRDEQYF.

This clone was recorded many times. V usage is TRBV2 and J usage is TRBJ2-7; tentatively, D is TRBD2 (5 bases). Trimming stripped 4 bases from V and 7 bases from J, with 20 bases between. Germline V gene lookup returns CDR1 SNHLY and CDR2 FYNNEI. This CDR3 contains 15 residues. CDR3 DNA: TGTGCCAGCAGTGGGGTGCGCGGGTTGGGTCGAGAGCAGTACTTC. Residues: CASSGVRGLGREQYF.

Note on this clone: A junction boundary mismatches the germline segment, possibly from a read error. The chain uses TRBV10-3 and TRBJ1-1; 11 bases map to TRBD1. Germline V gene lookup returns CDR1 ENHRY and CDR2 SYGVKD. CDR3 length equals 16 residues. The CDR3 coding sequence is TGTGCCAGCAGTGAAGAGGGGACAGGGGGAAACACTGAAGCTTTCTTT. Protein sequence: CASSEEGTGGNTEAFF.

As DNA, the CDR3 is TGTGCCAGCAGCGGGGGACAGCCGAGCTACAATGAGCAGTTCTTC. It specifies CASSGGQPSYNEQFF. The V and J genes are TRBV2 and TRBJ2-1, with a weak D call TRBD1 (7 bases). V was clipped by 6 bases and J by 3 bases, with 15 bases between them. Per the germline V gene, CDR1 is SNHLY and CDR2 is FYNNEI. CDR3 length: 15 amino acids.

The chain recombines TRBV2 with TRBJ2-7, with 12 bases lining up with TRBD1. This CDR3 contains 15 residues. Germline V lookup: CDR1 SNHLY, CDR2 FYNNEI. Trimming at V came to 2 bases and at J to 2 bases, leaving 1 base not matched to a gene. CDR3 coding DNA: TGTGCCAGCAGTGAAAGGGACAGGGGGCCCTACGAGCAGTACTTC. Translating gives CASSERDRGPYEQYF.

CDR3 bases: TGTGCCAGCAGTTTGGGGCCAGACAATCAGCCCCAGCATTTT. It codes for CASSLGPDNQPQHF. V is TRBV28 and J is TRBJ1-5; D is perhaps TRBD1 (5 bases). Germline CDR1 is MDHEN and CDR2 is SYDVKM. The CDR3 has 14 residues. Trimming stripped 3 bases from V and 3 bases from J, with 9 bases between.

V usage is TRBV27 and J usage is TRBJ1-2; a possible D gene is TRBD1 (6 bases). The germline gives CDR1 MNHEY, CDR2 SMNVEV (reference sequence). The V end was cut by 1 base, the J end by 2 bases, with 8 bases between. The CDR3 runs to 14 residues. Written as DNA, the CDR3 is TGTGCCAGCAGTTTATTGGGGGGCAACTATGGCTACACCTTC. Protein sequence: CASSLLGGNYGYTF.

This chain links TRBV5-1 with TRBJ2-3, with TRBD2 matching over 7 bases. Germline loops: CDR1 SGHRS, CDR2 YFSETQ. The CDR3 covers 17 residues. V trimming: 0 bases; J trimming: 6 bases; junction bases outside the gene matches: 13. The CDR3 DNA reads TGCGCCAGCAGCTTGGATGGGGGGGACCGATGGGGCGATACGCAGTATTTT. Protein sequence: CASSLDGGDRWGDTQYF.

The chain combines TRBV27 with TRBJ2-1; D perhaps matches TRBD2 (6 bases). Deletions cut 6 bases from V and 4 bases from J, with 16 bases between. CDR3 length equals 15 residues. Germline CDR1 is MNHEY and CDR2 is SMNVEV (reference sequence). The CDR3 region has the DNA TGTGCCAGCAGAACAGGACTATCTTATTACAATGAGCAGTTCTTC. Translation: CASRTGLSYYNEQFF.

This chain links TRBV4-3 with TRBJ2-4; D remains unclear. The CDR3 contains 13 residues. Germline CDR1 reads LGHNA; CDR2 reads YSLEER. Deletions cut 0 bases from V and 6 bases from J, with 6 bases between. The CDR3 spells CASSQDGRNIQYF. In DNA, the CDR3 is TGCGCCAGCAGCCAAGATGGAAGAAACATTCAGTACTTC.

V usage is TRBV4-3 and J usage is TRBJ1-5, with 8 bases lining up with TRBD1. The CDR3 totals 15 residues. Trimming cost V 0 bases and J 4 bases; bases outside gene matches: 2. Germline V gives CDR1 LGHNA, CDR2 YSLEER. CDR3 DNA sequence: TGCGCCAGCAGCCAAGATCGGGACAGGAATCAGCCCCAGCATTTT. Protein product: CASSQDRDRNQPQHF.

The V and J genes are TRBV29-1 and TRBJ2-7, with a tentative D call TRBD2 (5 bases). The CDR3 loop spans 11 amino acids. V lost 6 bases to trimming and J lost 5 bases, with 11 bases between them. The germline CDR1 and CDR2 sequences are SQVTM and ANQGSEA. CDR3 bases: TGCAGCGTCGGGGATACCGACGAGCAGTACTTC. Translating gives CSVGDTDEQYF.

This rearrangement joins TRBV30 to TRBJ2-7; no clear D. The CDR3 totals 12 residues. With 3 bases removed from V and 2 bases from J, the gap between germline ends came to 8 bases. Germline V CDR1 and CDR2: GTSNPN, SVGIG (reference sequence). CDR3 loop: CAWRALPYEQYF. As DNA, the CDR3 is TGTGCCTGGAGGGCCCTCCCCTACGAGCAGTACTTC.

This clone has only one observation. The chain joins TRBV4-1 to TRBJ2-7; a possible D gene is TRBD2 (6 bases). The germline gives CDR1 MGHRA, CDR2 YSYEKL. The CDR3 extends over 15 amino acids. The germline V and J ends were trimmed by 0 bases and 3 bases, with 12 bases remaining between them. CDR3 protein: CASSQEEAGGYEQYF. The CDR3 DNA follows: TGCGCCAGCAGCCAAGAGGAAGCGGGCGGCTACGAGCAGTACTTC.

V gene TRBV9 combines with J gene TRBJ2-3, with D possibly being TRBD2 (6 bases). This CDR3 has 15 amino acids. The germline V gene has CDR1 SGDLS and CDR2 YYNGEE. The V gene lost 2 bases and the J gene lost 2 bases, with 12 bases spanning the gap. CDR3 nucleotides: TGTGCCAGCAGCGTTGAGACTAGGGTCACAGATACGCAGTATTTT. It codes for CASSVETRVTDTQYF. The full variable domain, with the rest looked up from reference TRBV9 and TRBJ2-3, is DSGVTQTPKHLITATGQRVTLRCSPRSGDLSVYWYQQSLDQGLQFLIQYYNGEERAKGNILERFSAQQFPDLHSELNLSSLELGDSALYFCASSVETRVTDTQYFGPGTRLTVL.

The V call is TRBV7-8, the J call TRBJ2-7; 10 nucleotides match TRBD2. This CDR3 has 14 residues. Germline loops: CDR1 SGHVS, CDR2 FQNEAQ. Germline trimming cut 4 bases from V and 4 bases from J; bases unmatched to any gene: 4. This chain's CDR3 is CASSSGLAEYEQYF. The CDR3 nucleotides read TGTGCCAGCAGCTCAGGACTAGCGGAGTACGAGCAGTACTTC.

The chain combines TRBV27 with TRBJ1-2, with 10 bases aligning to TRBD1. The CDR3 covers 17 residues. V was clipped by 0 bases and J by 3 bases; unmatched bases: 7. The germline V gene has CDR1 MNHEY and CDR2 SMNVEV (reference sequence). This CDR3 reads CASSLSFRGQGDYGYTF. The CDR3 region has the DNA TGTGCCAGCAGTTTATCGTTCCGCGGACAGGGGGACTATGGCTACACCTTC.

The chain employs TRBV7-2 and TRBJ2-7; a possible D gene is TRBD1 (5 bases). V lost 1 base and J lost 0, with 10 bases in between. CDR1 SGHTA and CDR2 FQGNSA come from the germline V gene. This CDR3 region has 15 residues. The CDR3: CASSLGWTTSYEQYF. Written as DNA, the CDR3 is TGTGCCAGCAGCTTAGGGTGGACAACCTCCTACGAGCAGTACTTC.

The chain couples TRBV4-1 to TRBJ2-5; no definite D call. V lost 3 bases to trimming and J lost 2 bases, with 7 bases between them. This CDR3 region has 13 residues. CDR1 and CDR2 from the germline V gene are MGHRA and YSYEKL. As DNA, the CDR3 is TGCGCCAGCAGCCAGCCGGGTCAAGAGACCCAGTACTTC. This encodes CASSQPGQETQYF.

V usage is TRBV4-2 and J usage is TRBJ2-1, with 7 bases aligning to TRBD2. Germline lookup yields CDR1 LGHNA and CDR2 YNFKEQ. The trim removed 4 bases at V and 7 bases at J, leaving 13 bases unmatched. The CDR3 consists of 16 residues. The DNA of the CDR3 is TGTGCCAGCAGCCTGACTAGCTCTCAAGGTGGGAATGAGCAGTTCTTC. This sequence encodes CASSLTSSQGGNEQFF.

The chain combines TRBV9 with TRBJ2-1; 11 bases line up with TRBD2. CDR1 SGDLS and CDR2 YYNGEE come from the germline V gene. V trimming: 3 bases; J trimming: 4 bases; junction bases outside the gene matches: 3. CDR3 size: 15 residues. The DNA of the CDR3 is TGTGCCAGCAGCGGCCTAGCGGGAGGTTACAATGAGCAGTTCTTC. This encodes CASSGLAGGYNEQFF.

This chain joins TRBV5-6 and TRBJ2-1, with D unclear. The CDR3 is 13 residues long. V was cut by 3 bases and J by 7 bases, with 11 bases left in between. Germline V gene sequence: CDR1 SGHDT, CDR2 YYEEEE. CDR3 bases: TGTGCCAGCAGCTCCCCGGACGCGAATGAGCAGTTCTTC. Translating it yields CASSSPDANEQFF. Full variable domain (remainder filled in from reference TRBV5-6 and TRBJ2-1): DAGVTQSPTHLIKTRGQQVTLRCSPKSGHDTVSWYQQALGQGPQFIFQYYEEEERQRGNFPDRFSGHQFPNYSSELNVNALLLGDSALYLCASSSPDANEQFFGPGTRLTVL.

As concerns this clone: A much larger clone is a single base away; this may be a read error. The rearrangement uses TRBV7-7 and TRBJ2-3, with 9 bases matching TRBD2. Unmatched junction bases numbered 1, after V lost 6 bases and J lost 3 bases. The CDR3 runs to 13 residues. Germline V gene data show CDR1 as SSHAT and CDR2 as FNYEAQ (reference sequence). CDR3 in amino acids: CASSAGGTDTQYF. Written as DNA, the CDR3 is TGTGCCAGCAGTGCGGGAGGGACAGATACGCAGTATTTT.